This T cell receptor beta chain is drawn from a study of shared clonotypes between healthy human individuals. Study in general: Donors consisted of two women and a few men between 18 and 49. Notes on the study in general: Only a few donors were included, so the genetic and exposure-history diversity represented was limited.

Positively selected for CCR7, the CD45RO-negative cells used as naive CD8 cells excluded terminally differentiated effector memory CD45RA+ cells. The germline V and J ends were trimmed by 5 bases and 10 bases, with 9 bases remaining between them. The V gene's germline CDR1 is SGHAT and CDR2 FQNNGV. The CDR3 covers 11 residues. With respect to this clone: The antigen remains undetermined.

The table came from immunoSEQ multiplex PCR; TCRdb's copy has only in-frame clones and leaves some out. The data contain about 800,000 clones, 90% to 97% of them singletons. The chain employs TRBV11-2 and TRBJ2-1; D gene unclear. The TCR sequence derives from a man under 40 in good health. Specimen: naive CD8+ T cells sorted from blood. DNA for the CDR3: TGTGCCAGCAGCCCCGATCGAGAGCAGTTCTTC. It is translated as CASSPDREQFF.